This TCR beta chain was recorded in a study of graft-versus-host responses after intestinal transplantation. For the study at large: Anti-thymocyte globulin was used for induction in all recipients, who then took tacrolimus and steroids for roughly 3 years. Findings of the study overall: Circulating GvH clone levels at their peak were associated with HvG declines (early post-transplant). GvH clones were identified in recipient marrow, with some first appearing in ileum or blood.

Germline CDR1 is SEHNR and CDR2 is FQNEAQ (reference sequence). After removal of 5 bases from V and 0 bases from J, the junction contained 5 bases not matched to a gene. The CDR3 has 15 amino acids. This clone was recorded once. What it binds is not known. TCRdb keeps only in-frame clones here, not all; method: immunoSEQ multiplex PCR. The sample has around 30,000 clones, roughly 80% seen once; the top ten hold 1% to 1.3%. This TCR came from a human patient who received an intestinal transplant, so some T cells may come from the graft donor. The chain employs TRBV7-9 and TRBJ2-7; 9 bases agree with TRBD2. The sequencing used PBMCs, collected 28 days after intestinal transplant. The CDR3 loop is CASSPTSGSSYEQYF. For the CDR3, the DNA is TGTGCCAGCAGCCCGACTAGCGGTAGCTCCTACGAGCAGTACTTC.